The following is a T cell receptor (beta chain) sequence with its context. In the same sample, other DNA sequences code for this CDR3. A deep-level run was used for the assay. Assay used: immunoSEQ multiplex PCR; TCRdb lists only in-frame clones, some missing. In the table there are roughly 500,000 clones, roughly 80% of which are singletons. This record belongs to a study of shared clonotypes between healthy human individuals. The V gene's germline CDR1 is SGHAT and CDR2 FQNNGV. The CDR3 sequence is 10 residues long. The V gene lost 3 bases and the J gene lost 9 bases, with 3 bases spanning the gap. The rearrangement links TRBV11-2 to TRBJ2-1, with unresolved D. The sequence was obtained from a woman aged 40 to 50 in good health. Some clones in this sample may be carry-over from other donors' samples. Specimen: PBMCs. The DNA of the CDR3 is TGTGCCAGCAGCTTCGGTGAGCAGTTCTTC. Protein sequence: CASSFGEQFF.